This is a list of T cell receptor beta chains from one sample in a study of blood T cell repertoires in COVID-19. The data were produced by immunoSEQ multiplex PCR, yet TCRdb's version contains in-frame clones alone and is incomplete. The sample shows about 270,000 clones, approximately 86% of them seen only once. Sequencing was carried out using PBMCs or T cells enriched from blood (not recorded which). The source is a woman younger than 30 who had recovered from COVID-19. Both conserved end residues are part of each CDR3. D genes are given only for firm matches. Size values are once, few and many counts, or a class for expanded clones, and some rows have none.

CASSLGDRPSTDTQYF TGTGCCAGCAGCTTAGGAGACAGACCTAGCACAGATACGCAGTATTTT - TRBJ2-3 TRBV7-8 16 -
CAWSIGGQVIAYEQYF TGTGCCTGGAGTATCGGCGGACAGGTAATAGCCTACGAGCAGTACTTC - TRBJ2-7 TRBV30 16 TRBD1
CASSLTRLSYEQYF TGTGCCAGCAGCTTAACACGACTTTCCTACGAGCAGTACTTC - TRBJ2-7 TRBV7-8 14 -
CASRFRGGTNYGYTF TGTGCCAGCAGATTCCGAGGGGGAACTAACTATGGCTACACCTTC - TRBJ1-2 TRBV6-6 15 -
CASSISGILNTEAFF TGTGCCAGTAGTATATCCGGGATTTTGAACACTGAAGCTTTCTTT - TRBJ1-1 TRBV19 15 -
CASSSPFLSGGDLNTGELFF TGTGCCAGCAGTTCTCCCTTTCTTAGCGGGGGCGACCTTAACACCGGGGAGCTGTTTTTT once TRBJ2-2 TRBV27 20 TRBD2
CAISEKTGENYGYTF TGTGCCATCAGTGAGAAGACAGGGGAGAACTATGGCTACACCTTC - TRBJ1-2 TRBV10-3 15 TRBD1
CAWETGQGAAKGYTF TGTGCCTGGGAGACCGGACAGGGGGCGGCAAAAGGCTACACCTTC - TRBJ1-2 TRBV30 15 TRBD1
CASSITGFNSPLHF TGTGCCAGTAGTATAACGGGGTTCAATTCACCCCTCCACTTT - TRBJ1-6 TRBV19 14 -
CASSSRLHTDTQYF TGTGCCAGCAGCTCGAGACTCCACACAGATACGCAGTATTTT - TRBJ2-3 TRBV11-2 14 -
CASSQVRLPILLGSSYNEQFF TGTGCCAGCAGCCAAGTAAGGCTACCGATTCTTTTGGGGAGCTCCTACAATGAGCAGTTCTTC - TRBJ2-1 TRBV3-1/TRBV3-2 21 -
CASSVGDMNTEAFF TGTGCCAGCAGCGTCGGGGACATGAACACTGAAGCTTTCTTT - TRBJ1-1 TRBV9 14 -
CASSYLQNTEAFF TGTGCCAGCAGTTATTTACAGAACACTGAAGCTTTCTTT - TRBJ1-1 TRBV6-2/TRBV6-3 13 -
CASDTGISGNTIYF TGTGCCAGTGATACAGGGATCTCTGGAAACACCATATATTTT - TRBJ1-3 TRBV7-8 14 -
CASSMGSPWQFF TGTGCCAGCAGCATGGGGAGTCCGTGGCAGTTCTTC - TRBJ2-1 TRBV11-2 12 -
CASSPGQGVSGITGELFF TGTGCCAGTAGTCCGGGACAGGGGGTGTCGGGAATCACCGGGGAGCTGTTTTTT - TRBJ2-2 TRBV19 18 TRBD1
CASSVSGGTEAFF TGTGCCAGCAGCGTATCGGGGGGCACTGAAGCTTTCTTT - TRBJ1-1 TRBV9 13 -
CASSLGRGVTPQHF TGTGCCAGCAGCCTCGGACGGGGGGTAACGCCCCAGCATTTT once TRBJ1-5 TRBV3-1/TRBV3-2 14 -
CASSLDVQGEQYF TGTGCCAGCAGCCTCGACGTCCAGGGCGAGCAGTACTTC - TRBJ2-7 TRBV3-1/TRBV3-2 13 -
CASSLRQDQTPKVTLHF TGCGCCAGCAGTTTGCGACAGGACCAGACCCCAAAAGTAACCCTCCACTTT - TRBJ1-6 TRBV4-1 17 -
CASSQGGQGVNYGYTF TGCGCCAGCAGTCAGGGGGGACAGGGGGTGAACTATGGCTACACCTTC - TRBJ1-2 TRBV23-1 16 TRBD1
CASTDGTSAWETQYF TGTGCCAGCACCGACGGGACTAGCGCTTGGGAGACCCAGTACTTC - TRBJ2-5 TRBV11-3 15 TRBD2
CASSITGGGVYEQYF TGTGCCAGCAGCATAACAGGGGGCGGTGTCTACGAGCAGTACTTC once TRBJ2-7 TRBV9 15 TRBD1
CASSLTGGAPYGYTF TGTGCCAGCAGCCTGACGGGAGGGGCCCCTTATGGCTACACCTTC - TRBJ1-2 TRBV14 15 -
CASSHTLAAKRETQYF TGTGCCAGCAGCCATACTTTAGCGGCCAAGCGGGAGACCCAGTACTTC - TRBJ2-5 TRBV3-1/TRBV3-2 16 -
CASSFEGPYGYTF TGTGCCAGCAGTTTCGAGGGCCCCTATGGCTACACCTTC - TRBJ1-2 TRBV12-3/TRBV12-4 13 -
CASSPGTGTFMNEKLFF TGTGCCAGTTCGCCCGGGACAGGGACGTTCATGAATGAAAAACTGTTTTTT - TRBJ1-4 TRBV19 17 TRBD1
CASSLTSGSRYEQYF TGTGCCAGCAGCTTAACTAGCGGGAGTAGGTACGAGCAGTACTTC - TRBJ2-7 TRBV7-2 15 TRBD2
CASKRQSSYNEQFF TGTGCCAGCAAGCGACAGTCCTCCTACAATGAGCAGTTCTTC - TRBJ2-1 TRBV27 14 -
CASRREFRQGYGYTF TGTGCCAGTAGGCGGGAATTCCGACAGGGCTATGGCTACACCTTC - TRBJ1-2 TRBV19 15 TRBD1
CASSPHRRQGGYEQYF TGCGCCAGCAGTCCTCATCGAAGACAGGGGGGTTACGAGCAGTACTTC - TRBJ2-7 TRBV4-1 16 TRBD1
CSAKSGTGQSEQYF TGCAGCGCCAAATCCGGGACAGGTCAGTCCGAGCAGTACTTC - TRBJ2-7 TRBV29-1 14 TRBD1
CASSPSGVEQFF TGTGCCAGCAGCCCCTCGGGGGTGGAGCAGTTCTTC - TRBJ2-1 TRBV11-2 12 -
CAWQQVLSYEQYF TGTGCCTGGCAGCAGGTCTTATCCTACGAGCAGTACTTC - TRBJ2-7 TRBV30 13 -
CASSGARAGATTGELFF TGTGCCAGCAGTGGGGCCCGAGCGGGGGCCACCACCGGGGAGCTGTTTTTT - TRBJ2-2 TRBV6-1 17 TRBD2
CASSTFGTSHYEQYF TGTGCCAGCAGCACCTTCGGTACTTCTCACTACGAGCAGTACTTC - TRBJ2-7 TRBV5-8 15 -
CASSPVGQGATEAFF TGTGCCAGCAGTCCAGTCGGACAGGGGGCCACTGAAGCTTTCTTT - TRBJ1-1 TRBV6-5 15 TRBD1
CASGLEGANTGELFF TGCGCCAGCGGCCTAGAGGGTGCGAACACCGGGGAGCTGTTTTTT - TRBJ2-2 TRBV5-1 15 -
CASSGTVTGLTQPQHF TGTGCCAGTAGTGGAACGGTTACAGGGCTCACCCAGCCCCAGCATTTT - TRBJ1-5 TRBV19 16 -
CASKGALGYTF TGTGCCAGCAAGGGGGCACTTGGCTACACCTTC - TRBJ1-2 TRBV27 11 TRBD1
CASSVTGNTEAFF TGTGCCAGCAGCGTGACAGGGAACACTGAAGCTTTCTTT - TRBJ1-1 TRBV9 13 -
CASSKTVSGGSYEQYF TGTGCCAGCAGTAAAACGGTTAGCGGGGGCTCCTACGAGCAGTACTTC - TRBJ2-7 TRBV27 16 TRBD2
CARLNPGQAREQFF TGTGCCAGATTAAACCCGGGACAGGCCCGTGAGCAGTTCTTC - TRBJ2-1 TRBV2 14 TRBD1
CSASGPYAGAAYEQYF TGCAGTGCTAGTGGCCCTTATGCGGGGGCAGCCTACGAGCAGTACTTC - TRBJ2-7 TRBV20-1 16 -
CASSSASGGVFSYEQYF TGTGCCAGCAGCTCTGCCAGCGGGGGGGTTTTCTCCTACGAGCAGTACTTC - TRBJ2-7 TRBV7-2 17 TRBD2
CAITDRGRGTEAFF TGTGCCATTACCGACAGGGGGCGGGGAACTGAAGCTTTCTTT few TRBJ1-1 TRBV10-3 14 TRBD1
CASSPTGEFGFGQFF TGTGCCAGCAGCCCGACAGGGGAATTCGGTTTCGGGCAGTTCTTC - TRBJ2-1 TRBV11-2 15 TRBD1
CASSSGGWRYGYTF TGTGCCAGCAGCTCAGGGGGCTGGAGGTATGGCTACACCTTC - TRBJ1-2 TRBV5-4 14 TRBD1
CASSPPSQGGGTEAFF TGTGCCAGCTCACCCCCCTCACAGGGCGGCGGCACTGAAGCTTTCTTT - TRBJ1-1 TRBV18 16 -
CASSLAGRTYEQYF TGTGCCAGCAGTTTAGCCGGGAGAACCTACGAGCAGTACTTC - TRBJ2-7 TRBV27 14 -
CASRAGGDEQFF TGCGCCAGCAGAGCGGGGGGCGATGAGCAGTTCTTC - TRBJ2-1 TRBV5-1 12 TRBD2
CASSQSPGVGTDTQYF TGTGCCAGCAGCCAGAGCCCGGGAGTGGGCACAGATACGCAGTATTTT - TRBJ2-3 TRBV3-1/TRBV3-2 16 -
CASSAANTQYF TGTGCCAGCAGCGCTGCGAATACGCAGTATTTT once TRBJ2-3 TRBV9 11 -